This TCR beta chain comes out of a study of Ad26.COV2.S vaccination and SARS-CoV-2 variants. Study summary: The vaccine Ad26.COV2.S was put into the muscle once, or twice with 56 days between.

This clone is a singleton in its sample. Using immunoSEQ multiplex PCR, the repertoire was profiled, and TCRdb retains in-frame clones only, with some absent. There are 450,000 to 550,000 clones in the sample; 80% to 90% occur only once, and about 1.5% lies in the top ten. Documented treatment: 19 received Ad26.COV2.S at low or high dose, single or two shots; 5 received placebo; per-sample allocation not given. The samples date from day 63 after the first vaccine or placebo injection. The clonotype was recovered from a person aged 18 to 59 who received the Ad26.COV2.S COVID-19 vaccine or a placebo. The sample here was peripheral blood, taken in a trial of Ad26.COV2.S vaccine versus placebo.

The CDR3 DNA follows: TGCGCCAGCAGAGTAGAGAATGTCGGTAACACTGAAGCTTTCTTT. Protein product: CASRVENVGNTEAFF. The V call is TRBV5-1, the J call TRBJ1-1; D remains unclear. The germline V gene has CDR1 SGHRS and CDR2 YFSETQ. This CDR3 contains 15 residues. The germline V and J ends were trimmed by 5 bases and 2 bases, with 16 bases remaining between them.